This T cell receptor (beta chain) was sequenced during a study of early T cells in non-severe SARS-CoV-2 infection. Whole-study context: It was bulk RNA from unsorted whole blood that was sequenced, and the chains were unpaired.

Many counts were recorded for this clonotype. Its target is not known. Points from the study as a whole: Anti-spike CD8 responses were favored in VDJdb matching, and private and CD4 specificities were missed.

Germline assignment: CDR1 LNHDA and CDR2 SQIVND (reference sequence). CDR3 length: 13 residues. Trimming cost V 9 bases and J 2 bases, with 11 bases left between them. Separate cDNA molecules each had unique molecular identifiers attached to them. TCRdb passed the 5' RACE reads through MiXCR, listing each CDR3 protein once. The table has under 85,000 distinct CDR3 sequences, about 5% seen once. The starting material was whole blood, obtained at baseline. V usage is TRBV19 and J usage is TRBJ1-5; tentatively, D is TRBD1 (6 bases). The origin of this receptor is an adult who was a healthcare worker with PCR-confirmed SARS-CoV-2 infection or an uninfected control (not recorded which). The CDR3 spells CASTRQGNQPQHF. For the CDR3, the DNA is TGTGCCAGCACTAGACAGGGCAATCAGCCCCAGCATTTT.